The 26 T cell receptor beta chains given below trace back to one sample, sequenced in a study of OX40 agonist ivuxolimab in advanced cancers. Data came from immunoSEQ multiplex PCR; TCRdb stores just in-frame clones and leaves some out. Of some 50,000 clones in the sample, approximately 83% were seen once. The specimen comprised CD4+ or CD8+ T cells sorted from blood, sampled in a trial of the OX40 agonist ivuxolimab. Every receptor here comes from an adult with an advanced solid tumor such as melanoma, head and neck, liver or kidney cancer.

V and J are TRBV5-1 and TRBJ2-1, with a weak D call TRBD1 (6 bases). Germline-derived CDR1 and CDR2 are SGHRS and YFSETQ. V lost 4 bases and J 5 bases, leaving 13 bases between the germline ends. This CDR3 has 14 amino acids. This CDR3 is CASSGQTRNNEQFF. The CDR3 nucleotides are TGCGCCAGCAGCGGACAGACTCGGAACAATGAGCAGTTCTTC.

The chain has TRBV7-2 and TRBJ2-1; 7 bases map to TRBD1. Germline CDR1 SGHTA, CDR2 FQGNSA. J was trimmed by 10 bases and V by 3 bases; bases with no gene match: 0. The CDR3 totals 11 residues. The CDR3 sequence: CASSLGQEQFF. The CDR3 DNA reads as TGTGCCAGCAGCTTGGGACAGGAGCAGTTCTTC.

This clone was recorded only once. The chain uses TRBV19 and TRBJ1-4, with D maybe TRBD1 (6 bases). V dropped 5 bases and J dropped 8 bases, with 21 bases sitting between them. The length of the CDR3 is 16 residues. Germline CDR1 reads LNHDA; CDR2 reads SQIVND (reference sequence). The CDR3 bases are TGTGCCAGTAGTCTCAGACACAGGGCGCAAAGGGAAAAACTGTTTTTT. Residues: CASSLRHRAQREKLFF. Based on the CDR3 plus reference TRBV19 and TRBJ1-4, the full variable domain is DGGITQSPKYLFRKEGQNVTLSCEQNLNHDAMYWYRQDPGQGLRLIYYSQIVNDFQKGDIAEGYSVSREKKESFPLTVTSAQKNPTAFYLCASSLRHRAQREKLFFGSGTQLSVL.

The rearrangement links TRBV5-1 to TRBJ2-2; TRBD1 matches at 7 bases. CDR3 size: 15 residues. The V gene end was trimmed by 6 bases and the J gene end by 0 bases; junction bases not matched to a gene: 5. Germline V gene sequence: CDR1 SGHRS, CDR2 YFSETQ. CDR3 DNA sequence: TGCGCCAGCACGGGACAGCCTACGAACACCGGGGAGCTGTTTTTT. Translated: CASTGQPTNTGELFF.

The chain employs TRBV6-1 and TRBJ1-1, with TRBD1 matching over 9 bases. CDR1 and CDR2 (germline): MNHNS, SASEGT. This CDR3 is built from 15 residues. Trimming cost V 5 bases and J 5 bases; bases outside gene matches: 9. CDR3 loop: CASSKTGGADTEAFF. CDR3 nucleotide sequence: TGTGCCAGCAGTAAAACAGGGGGCGCCGATACTGAAGCTTTCTTT.

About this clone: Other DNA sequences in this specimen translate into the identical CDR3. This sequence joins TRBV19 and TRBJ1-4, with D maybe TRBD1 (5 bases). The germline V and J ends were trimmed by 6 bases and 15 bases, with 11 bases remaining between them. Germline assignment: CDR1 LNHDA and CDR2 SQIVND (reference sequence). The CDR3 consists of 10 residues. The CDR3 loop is CASSRDRLFF. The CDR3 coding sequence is TGTGCCAGTAGCCGAGACAGATTGTTTTTT.

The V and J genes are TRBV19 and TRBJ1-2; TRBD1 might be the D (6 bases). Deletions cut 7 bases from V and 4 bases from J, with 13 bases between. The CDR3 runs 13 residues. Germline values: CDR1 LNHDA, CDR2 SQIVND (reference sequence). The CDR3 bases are TGTGCCAGTATTAAAGACAGGAGCTATGGCTACACCTTC. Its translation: CASIKDRSYGYTF.

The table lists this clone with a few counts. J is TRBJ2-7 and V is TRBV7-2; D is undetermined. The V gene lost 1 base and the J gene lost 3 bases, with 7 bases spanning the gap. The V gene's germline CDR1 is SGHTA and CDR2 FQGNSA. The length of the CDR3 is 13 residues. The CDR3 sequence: CASSLEVGYEQYF. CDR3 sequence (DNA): TGTGCCAGCAGCTTAGAGGTCGGCTACGAGCAGTACTTC.

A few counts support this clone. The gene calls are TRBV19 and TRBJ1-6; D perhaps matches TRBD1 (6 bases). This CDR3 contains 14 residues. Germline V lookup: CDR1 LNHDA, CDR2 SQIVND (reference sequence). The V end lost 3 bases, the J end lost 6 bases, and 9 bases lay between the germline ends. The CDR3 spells CASSMGGFNSPLHF. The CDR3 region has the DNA TGTGCCAGTAGTATGGGGGGCTTTAATTCACCCCTCCACTTT.

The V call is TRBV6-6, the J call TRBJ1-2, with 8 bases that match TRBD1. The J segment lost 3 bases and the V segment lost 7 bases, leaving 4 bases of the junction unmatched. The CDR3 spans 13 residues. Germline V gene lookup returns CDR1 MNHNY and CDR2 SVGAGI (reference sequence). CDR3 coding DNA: TGTGCCAGCACCCAGACAGGGGACTATGGCTACACCTTC. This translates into CASTQTGDYGYTF.

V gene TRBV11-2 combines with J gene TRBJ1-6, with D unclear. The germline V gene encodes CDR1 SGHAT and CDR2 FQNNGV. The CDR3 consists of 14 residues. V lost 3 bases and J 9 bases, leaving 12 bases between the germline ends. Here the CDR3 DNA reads TGTGCCAGCAGCTTTGGTCAAGGTGGTTCACCCCTCCACTTT. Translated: CASSFGQGGSPLHF.

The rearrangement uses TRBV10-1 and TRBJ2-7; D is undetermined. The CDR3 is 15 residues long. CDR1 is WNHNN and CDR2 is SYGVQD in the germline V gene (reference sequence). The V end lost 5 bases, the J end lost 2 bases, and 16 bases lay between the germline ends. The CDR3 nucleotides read TGCGCCAGCAGTTATCCCGGCAATAAGGCCTACGAGCAGTACTTC. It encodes CASSYPGNKAYEQYF.

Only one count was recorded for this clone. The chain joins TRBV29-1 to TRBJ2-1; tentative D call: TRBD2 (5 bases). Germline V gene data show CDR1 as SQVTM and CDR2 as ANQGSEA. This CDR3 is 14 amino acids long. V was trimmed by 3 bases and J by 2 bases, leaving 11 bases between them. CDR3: CSVDVGRAYNEQFF. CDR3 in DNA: TGCAGCGTTGATGTAGGGAGAGCCTACAATGAGCAGTTCTTC.

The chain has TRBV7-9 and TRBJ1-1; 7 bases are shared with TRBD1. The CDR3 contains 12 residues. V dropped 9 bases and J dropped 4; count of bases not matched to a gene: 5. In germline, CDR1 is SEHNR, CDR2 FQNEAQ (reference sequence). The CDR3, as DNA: TGTGCCAGTCTTAACAGGGGCACTGAAGCTTTCTTT. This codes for CASLNRGTEAFF.

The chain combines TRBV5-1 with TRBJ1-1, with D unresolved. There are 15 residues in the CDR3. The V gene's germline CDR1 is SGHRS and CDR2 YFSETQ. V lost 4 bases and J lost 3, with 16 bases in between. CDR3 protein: CASSILGRADTEAFF. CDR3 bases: TGCGCCAGCAGCATACTAGGGAGAGCGGACACTGAAGCTTTCTTT.

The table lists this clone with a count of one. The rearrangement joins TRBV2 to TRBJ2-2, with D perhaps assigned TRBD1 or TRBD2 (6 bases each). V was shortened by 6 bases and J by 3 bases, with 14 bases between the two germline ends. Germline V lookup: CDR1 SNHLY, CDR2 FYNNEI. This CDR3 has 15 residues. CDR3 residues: CASSPTGADTGELFF. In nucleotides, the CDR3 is TGTGCCAGCAGCCCCACGGGGGCGGACACCGGGGAGCTGTTTTTT.

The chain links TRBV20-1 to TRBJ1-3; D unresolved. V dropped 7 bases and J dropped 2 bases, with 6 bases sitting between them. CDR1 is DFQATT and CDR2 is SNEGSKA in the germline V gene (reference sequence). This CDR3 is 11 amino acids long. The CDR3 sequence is CSVIAGNTIYF. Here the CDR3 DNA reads TGCAGTGTGATAGCTGGAAACACCATATATTTT.

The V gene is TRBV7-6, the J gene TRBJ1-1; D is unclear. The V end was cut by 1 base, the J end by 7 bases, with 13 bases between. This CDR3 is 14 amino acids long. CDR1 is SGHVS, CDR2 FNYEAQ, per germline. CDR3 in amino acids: CASSLEYGGIEAFF. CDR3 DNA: TGTGCCAGCAGCTTAGAATACGGCGGAATTGAAGCTTTCTTT.

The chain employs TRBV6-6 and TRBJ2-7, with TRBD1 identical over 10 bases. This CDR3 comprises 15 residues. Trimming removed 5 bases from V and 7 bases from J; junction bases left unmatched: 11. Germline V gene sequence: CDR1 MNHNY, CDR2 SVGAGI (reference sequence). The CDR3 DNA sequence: TGTGCCAGCAGTAACCCGGGACAGGGGTCCAGGGAGCAGTACTTC. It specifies CASSNPGQGSREQYF.

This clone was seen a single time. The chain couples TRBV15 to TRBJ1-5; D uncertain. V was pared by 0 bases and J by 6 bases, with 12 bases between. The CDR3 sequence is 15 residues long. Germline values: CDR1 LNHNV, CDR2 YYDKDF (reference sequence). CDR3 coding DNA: TGTGCCACCAGCAGAGATAAGGGTTTAGGTCAGCCCCAGCATTTT. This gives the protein CATSRDKGLGQPQHF.

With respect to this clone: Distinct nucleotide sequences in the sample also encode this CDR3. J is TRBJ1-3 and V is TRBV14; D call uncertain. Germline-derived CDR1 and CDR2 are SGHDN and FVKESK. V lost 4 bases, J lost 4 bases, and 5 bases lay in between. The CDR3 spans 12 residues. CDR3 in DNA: TGTGCCAGCAGCCCTTCGGGAAACACCATATATTTT. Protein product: CASSPSGNTIYF. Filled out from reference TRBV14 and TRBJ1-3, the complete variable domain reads EAGVTQFPSHSVIEKGQTVTLRCDPISGHDNLYWYRRVMGKEIKFLLHFVKESKQDESGMPNNRFLAERTGGTYSTLKVQPAELEDSGVYFCASSPSGNTIYFGEGSWLTVV.

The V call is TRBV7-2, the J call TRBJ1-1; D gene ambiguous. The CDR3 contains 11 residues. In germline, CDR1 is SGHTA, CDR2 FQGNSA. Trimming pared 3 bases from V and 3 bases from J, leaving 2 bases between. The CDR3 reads CASSFHTEAFF. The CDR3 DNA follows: TGTGCCAGCAGCTTTCACACTGAAGCTTTCTTT.

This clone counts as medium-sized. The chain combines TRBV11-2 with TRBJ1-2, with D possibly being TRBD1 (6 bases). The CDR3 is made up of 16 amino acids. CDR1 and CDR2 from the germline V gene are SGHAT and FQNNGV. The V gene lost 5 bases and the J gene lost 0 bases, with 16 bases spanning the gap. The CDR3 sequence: CASSPRGQRSNYGYTF. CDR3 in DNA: TGTGCCAGCAGCCCAAGAGGACAGAGATCTAACTATGGCTACACCTTC.

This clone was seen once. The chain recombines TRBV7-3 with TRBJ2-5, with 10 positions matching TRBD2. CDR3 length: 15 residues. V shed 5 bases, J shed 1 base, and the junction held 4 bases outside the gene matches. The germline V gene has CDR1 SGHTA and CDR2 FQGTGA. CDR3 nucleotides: TGTGCCAGCAGCCCCACTAGCGGGGTCCAAGAGACCCAGTACTTC. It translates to CASSPTSGVQETQYF.

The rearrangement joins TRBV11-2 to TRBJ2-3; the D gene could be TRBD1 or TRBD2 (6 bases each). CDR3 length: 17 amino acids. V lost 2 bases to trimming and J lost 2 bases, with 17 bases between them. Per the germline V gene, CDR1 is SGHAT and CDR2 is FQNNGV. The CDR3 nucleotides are TGTGCCAGCAGCTTAAGTGGCGGAGGGGGGTCCACAGATACGCAGTATTTT. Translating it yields CASSLSGGGGSTDTQYF.

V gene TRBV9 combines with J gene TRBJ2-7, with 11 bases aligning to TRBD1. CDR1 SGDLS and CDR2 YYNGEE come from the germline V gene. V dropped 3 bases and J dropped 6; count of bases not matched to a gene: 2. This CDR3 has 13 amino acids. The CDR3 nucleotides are TGTGCCAGCAGCGCGGACAGGGGGCTCGAGCAGTACTTC. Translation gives CASSADRGLEQYF.